The 7 T cell receptor beta chains reported below all come from one sample, sequenced in a study of spatial heterogeneity in lung cancer. TCRdb re-analysed the 5' RACE reads in MiXCR, keeping a single row per CDR3 protein. The top ten clones hold about 7.2% of a sample with roughly 45,000 distinct CDR3 sequences, 20% to 25% of them seen once. The time point is: blood at routine non-recurrence follow-up after resection. Sequenced here: PBMCs, sampled at follow-up. These receptors all come from a female donor with early-stage non-small cell lung cancer.

This clonotype has ten or more counts. The V gene is TRBV12-3 or TRBV12-4, the J gene TRBJ2-2; D remains ambiguous. The CDR3 contains 15 residues. Trimming took off 3 bases at V and 5 bases at J, with 13 bases between the two ends. The CDR3 bases are TGTGCCAGCAGTTTTGGCCAGCAGGCGACCGGGGAGCTGTTTTTT. It codes for CASSFGQQATGELFF.

This sequence joins TRBV27 and TRBJ1-5; TRBD1 aligns across 7 bases. The J segment lost 0 bases and the V segment lost 6 bases, leaving 14 bases of the junction unmatched. Per germline, CDR1 MNHEY and CDR2 SMNVEV (reference sequence). This CDR3 comprises 18 residues. The CDR3 bases are TGTGCCAGCAGCTCCTTCCAGGGGGAGGCTTATAGCAATCAGCCCCAGCATTTT. The encoded protein is CASSSFQGEAYSNQPQHF.

This clonotype has at least ten counts. V and J are TRBV7-9 and TRBJ1-4, with 8 bases lining up with TRBD1. Trimming cost V 10 bases and J 3 bases; bases outside gene matches: 4. CDR3 length equals 13 residues. Germline V gene sequence: CDR1 SEHNR, CDR2 FQNEAQ (reference sequence). The CDR3 here is CATRQGSNEKLFF. In nucleotides, the CDR3 is TGTGCCACCCGACAGGGGTCTAATGAAAAACTGTTTTTT.

The CDR3 reads CSARYRLAPYQETQYF. As DNA, the CDR3 is TGCAGTGCTAGATACAGGCTCGCTCCGTACCAAGAGACCCAGTACTTC. The chain couples TRBV20-1 to TRBJ2-5, with D tentatively TRBD1 (5 bases). There are 16 residues in the CDR3. Germline CDR1 DFQATT, CDR2 SNEGSKA (reference sequence). V was pared by 2 bases and J by 0 bases, with 16 bases between.

The chain employs TRBV30 and TRBJ1-2; the match to TRBD1 covers 8 bases. This CDR3 is built from 13 residues. The V gene's germline CDR1 is GTSNPN and CDR2 SVGIG (reference sequence). Losses at the gene ends were 5 bases for V and 8 bases for J; bases not matched to a gene: 10. Here the CDR3 DNA reads TGTGCCTGGTCTCAGGGGGCAACGGGGGGCTACACCTTC. It codes for CAWSQGATGGYTF.

This clonotype was detected only a few times. The chain links TRBV6-6 to TRBJ2-7; D is unclear. The CDR3 extends over 11 amino acids. Trimming pared 4 bases from V and 10 bases from J, leaving 11 bases between. Per the germline V gene, CDR1 is MNHNY and CDR2 is SVGAGI (reference sequence). As DNA, the CDR3 is TGTGCCAGCAGTTCGTGGCCCCACCAGTACTTC. It yields the protein CASSSWPHQYF.

This clonotype was counted a few times. The chain recombines TRBV2 with TRBJ1-5; D is unresolved. Germline V gives CDR1 SNHLY, CDR2 FYNNEI. The CDR3 is 14 amino acids. Trimming cost V 8 bases and J 6 bases, with 17 bases left between them. In nucleotides, the CDR3 is TGTGCCAGCCGGGGAACGTGGGAAGGTCAGCCCCAGCATTTT. Protein sequence: CASRGTWEGQPQHF. The full variable domain, with the rest looked up from reference TRBV2 and TRBJ1-5, is EPEVTQTPSHQVTQMGQEVILRCVPISNHLYFYWYRQILGQKVEFLVSFYNNEISEKSEIFDDQFSVERPDGSNFTLKIRSTKLEDSAMYFCASRGTWEGQPQHFGDGTRLSIL.